These T cell receptor beta chains were read from a single sample in a study of blood T cell repertoires in COVID-19. The assay was immunoSEQ multiplex PCR, and TCRdb's table has in-frame clones only and misses some. This table holds 150,000 to 200,000 clones, about 88% found once. The sequencing sample was made of peripheral blood. The receptors stem from a man aged 40-49 years with active or convalescent COVID-19. The CDR3 runs from the conserved cysteine through the conserved F or W. A D gene is named only where the DNA matches it firmly. The size field is filled for only some rows; it gives once, few, many or a size class.

J: TRBJ2-7; V: TRBV5-1; D: TRBD2; size: once; DNA: TGCGCCAGCAGCTTGGTAATGGGACTACCCTACGAGCAGTACTTC; CDR3: CASSLVMGLPYEQYF
J: TRBJ2-2; V: TRBV4-3; D: NA; size: NA; DNA: TGCGCCAGCAGCCCCGGGACAAACACCGGGGAGCTGTTTTTT; CDR3: CASSPGTNTGELFF
J: TRBJ2-5; V: TRBV12-5; D: TRBD1; size: NA; DNA: TGTGCTAGTGGACCCGGGACAGGGGGCTGGAGGGAGACCCAGTACTTC; CDR3: CASGPGTGGWRETQYF
J: TRBJ2-1; V: TRBV25-1; D: NA; size: few; DNA: TGTGCCAGCAGTGTAGGGACTGTCTACAATGAGCAGTTCTTC; CDR3: CASSVGTVYNEQFF
J: TRBJ1-5; V: TRBV7-9; D: TRBD1; size: NA; DNA: TGTGCCAGCAGCTTAGGAGGTCGACAGGGGGGCAATCAGCCCCAGCATTTT; CDR3: CASSLGGRQGGNQPQHF
J: TRBJ1-2; V: TRBV4-1; D: NA; size: NA; DNA: TGCGCCAGCAGCCAAGCTCAGGGATACTATGGCTACACCTTC; CDR3: CASSQAQGYYGYTF
J: TRBJ1-5; V: TRBV4-3; D: NA; size: few; DNA: TGCGCCAGCAGCCAAGACCGTTATAGCAATCAGCCCCAGCATTTT; CDR3: CASSQDRYSNQPQHF
J: TRBJ1-2; V: TRBV6-1; D: NA; size: once; DNA: TGTGCCAGCAGTGAGCCGGACAAAACATTTAACTATGGCTACACCTTC; CDR3: CASSEPDKTFNYGYTF
J: TRBJ1-5; V: TRBV7-6; D: NA; size: NA; DNA: TGTGCCAGCAGCTTGTCACAGAACAATCAGCCCCAGCATTTT; CDR3: CASSLSQNNQPQHF
J: TRBJ1-1; V: TRBV11-2; D: TRBD1; size: few; DNA: TGTGCCAGCAGCTGGGAGCGGACAGGGACTGAAGCTTTCTTT; CDR3: CASSWERTGTEAFF
J: TRBJ1-2; V: TRBV18; D: NA; size: few; DNA: TGTGCCAGCTCACCGTCGGCCAGGGAAGAAGGCGGCTACACCTTC; CDR3: CASSPSAREEGGYTF
J: TRBJ2-7; V: TRBV28; D: TRBD2; size: once; DNA: TGTGCCAGCAGTTTAACGGGGGGGAGATACGAGCAGTACTTC; CDR3: CASSLTGGRYEQYF
J: TRBJ2-7; V: TRBV7-6; D: TRBD2; size: NA; DNA: TGTGCCAGCAGCTTAATGGCTAGCGGGGCCTCGTACGAGCAGTACTTC; CDR3: CASSLMASGASYEQYF
J: TRBJ1-1; V: TRBV6-2/TRBV6-3; D: NA; size: NA; DNA: TGTGCCAGCAGCCTAAGATCCTTGAGCACTGAAGCTTTCTTT; CDR3: CASSLRSLSTEAFF
J: TRBJ2-4; V: TRBV7-2; D: TRBD2; size: NA; DNA: TGTGCCAGCAGCTTAGCGGTAGCGGGGGGGCCCAAAAACATTCAGTACTTC; CDR3: CASSLAVAGGPKNIQYF
J: TRBJ1-1; V: TRBV5-1; D: TRBD1; size: NA; DNA: TGCGCCAGCAGCTTCCCCGACAGGGGAGGGACTGAAGCTTTCTTT; CDR3: CASSFPDRGGTEAFF
J: TRBJ2-2; V: TRBV2; D: NA; size: once; DNA: TGTGCCAGCATAAAGCCACCCAACACCGGGGAGCTGTTTTTT; CDR3: CASIKPPNTGELFF
J: TRBJ1-6; V: TRBV19; D: NA; size: NA; DNA: TGTGCCAGTAGTATCCGGGTCTATAATTCACCCCTCCACTTT; CDR3: CASSIRVYNSPLHF
J: TRBJ2-2; V: TRBV6-5; D: NA; size: NA; DNA: TGTGCCAGCAGCAGAATCGCGGGGGCGCCCGGGGAGCTGTTTTTT; CDR3: CASSRIAGAPGELFF
J: TRBJ1-1; V: TRBV30; D: NA; size: NA; DNA: TGTGCCTGGACCAGGGTGAACACTGAAGCTTTCTTT; CDR3: CAWTRVNTEAFF
J: TRBJ2-1; V: TRBV18; D: TRBD1; size: NA; DNA: TGTGCCAGCTCACCGACCGGGACAGGGAGAGGCTACAATGAGCAGTTCTTC; CDR3: CASSPTGTGRGYNEQFF
J: TRBJ2-7; V: TRBV19; D: NA; size: NA; DNA: TGTGCCAGTAGTGTAGGAACGGGGGTATCCTACGAGCAGTACTTC; CDR3: CASSVGTGVSYEQYF
J: TRBJ2-1; V: TRBV13; D: TRBD2; size: NA; DNA: TGTGCCAGCAGCTTAGTTAGCGGGGGGGTCTACAATGAGCAGTTCTTC; CDR3: CASSLVSGGVYNEQFF
J: TRBJ1-2; V: TRBV7-9; D: NA; size: NA; DNA: TGTGCCAGCAGCTTGGGGAGGGCGAACTATGGCTACACCTTC; CDR3: CASSLGRANYGYTF
J: TRBJ1-5; V: TRBV18; D: NA; size: NA; DNA: TGTGCCAGCTCACCACCAGGAGGGATTCAGCCCCAGCATTTT; CDR3: CASSPPGGIQPQHF
J: TRBJ1-2; V: TRBV5-4; D: NA; size: once; DNA: TGTGCCAGCAGCTTTACGACAGAAGGATATGGCTACACCTTC; CDR3: CASSFTTEGYGYTF
J: TRBJ1-2; V: TRBV9; D: TRBD1; size: NA; DNA: TGTGCCAGCAGCGTAGACCCCGGACAGGGGTATGGCTACACCTTC; CDR3: CASSVDPGQGYGYTF
J: TRBJ2-1; V: TRBV10-1; D: NA; size: medium-sized; DNA: TGCGCCAGCAGTGCGGGGAATGAGCAGTTCTTC; CDR3: CASSAGNEQFF
J: TRBJ2-3; V: TRBV7-9; D: TRBD2; size: NA; DNA: TGTGCCAGCAGCTTAGGTGTGCGGGGGGACACAGATACGCAGTATTTT; CDR3: CASSLGVRGDTDTQYF
J: TRBJ2-7; V: TRBV5-5; D: NA; size: NA; DNA: TGTGCCAGCAGCTTCCCAGGGCCCTACGAGCAGTACTTC; CDR3: CASSFPGPYEQYF
J: TRBJ2-7; V: TRBV19; D: NA; size: NA; DNA: TGTGCCAGTAGTATTACAGGGATCATCTACGAGCAGTACTTC; CDR3: CASSITGIIYEQYF
J: TRBJ1-2; V: TRBV5-4; D: NA; size: NA; DNA: TGTGCCAGCAGCTCCACAGGGAAAAACTATGGCTACACCTTC; CDR3: CASSSTGKNYGYTF
J: TRBJ2-5; V: TRBV28; D: NA; size: NA; DNA: TGTGCCAGCAGTTTGCCGCGGATGGGGACCCAGTACTTC; CDR3: CASSLPRMGTQYF
J: TRBJ2-2; V: TRBV28; D: TRBD1; size: NA; DNA: TGTGCCAGTGGGACAGGGAACACCGGGGAGCTGTTTTTT; CDR3: CASGTGNTGELFF